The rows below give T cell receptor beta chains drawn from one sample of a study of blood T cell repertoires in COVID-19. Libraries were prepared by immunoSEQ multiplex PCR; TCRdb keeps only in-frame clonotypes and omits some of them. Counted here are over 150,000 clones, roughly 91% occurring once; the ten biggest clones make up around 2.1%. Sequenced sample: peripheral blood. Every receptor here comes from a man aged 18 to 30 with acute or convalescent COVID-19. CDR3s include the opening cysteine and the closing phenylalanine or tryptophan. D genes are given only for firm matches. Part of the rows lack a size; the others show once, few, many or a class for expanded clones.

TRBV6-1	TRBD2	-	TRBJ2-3	CASSEGLAGDITDTQYF	TGTGCCAGCAGTGAAGGCCTAGCGGGAGATATCACAGATACGCAGTATTTT
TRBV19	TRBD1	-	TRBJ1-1	CASSPSDRGPTEAFF	TGTGCCAGTAGTCCTTCGGACAGGGGGCCCACTGAAGCTTTCTTT
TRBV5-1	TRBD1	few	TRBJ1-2	CASSLETGNYGYTF	TGCGCCAGCAGCTTGGAGACAGGGAACTATGGCTACACCTTC
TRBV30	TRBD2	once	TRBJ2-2	CAWSGLAGANTGELFF	TGTGCCTGGAGTGGACTAGCGGGGGCGAACACCGGGGAGCTGTTTTTT
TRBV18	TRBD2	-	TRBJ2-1	CASSSGLAGYNEQFF	TGTGCCAGCTCATCAGGACTAGCGGGATACAATGAGCAGTTCTTC
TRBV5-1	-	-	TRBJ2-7	CASSLVPRQDLYEQYF	TGCGCCAGCAGCTTGGTCCCCCGACAGGACCTCTACGAGCAGTACTTC
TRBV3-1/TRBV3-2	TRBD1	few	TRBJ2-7	CASSRSPGQEAYEQYF	TGTGCCAGCAGCCGATCTCCGGGACAGGAAGCCTACGAGCAGTACTTC
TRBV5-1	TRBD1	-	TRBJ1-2	CASRTGQLNYGYTF	TGCGCCAGCAGAACGGGACAGCTAAACTATGGCTACACCTTC
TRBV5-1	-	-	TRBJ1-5	CASSLQGAPNQPQHF	TGCGCCAGCAGCTTACAGGGTGCTCCGAATCAGCCCCAGCATTTT
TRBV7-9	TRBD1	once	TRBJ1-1	CASSSLLTGTEAFF	TGTGCCAGCAGCTCCCTCCTGACAGGGACTGAAGCTTTCTTT
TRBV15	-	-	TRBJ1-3	CATSRDRGNTIYF	TGTGCCACCAGCAGAGATCGGGGAAACACCATATATTTT
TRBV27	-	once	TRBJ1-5	CASSSSFGNQPQHF	TGTGCCAGCAGTTCCTCTTTCGGCAATCAGCCCCAGCATTTT
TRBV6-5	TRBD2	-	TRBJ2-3	CASSYSGGTTDTQYF	TGTGCCAGCAGTTACAGCGGGGGAACCACAGATACGCAGTATTTT
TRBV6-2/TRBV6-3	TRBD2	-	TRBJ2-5	CASSPASGRPGGETQYF	TGTGCCAGCAGTCCGGCTAGCGGGAGGCCCGGGGGAGAGACCCAGTACTTC
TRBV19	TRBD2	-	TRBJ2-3	CASSPAGGPGRDTQYF	TGTGCCAGTAGCCCAGCGGGGGGGCCTGGGCGAGATACGCAGTATTTT
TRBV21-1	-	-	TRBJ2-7	CASRVGTGVSYEQYF	TGTGCCAGCAGAGTGGGGACTGGAGTATCCTACGAGCAGTACTTC
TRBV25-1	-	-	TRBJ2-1	CASSAITGYNGNEQFF	TGTGCCAGCAGTGCCATTACAGGGTATAACGGCAATGAGCAGTTCTTC
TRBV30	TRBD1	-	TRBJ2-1	CACRGDRAAKEQFF	TGTGCCTGTCGAGGGGACAGGGCAGCGAAGGAGCAGTTCTTC
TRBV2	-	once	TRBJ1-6	CASSQGFSPLHF	TGTGCCAGCAGCCAGGGGTTTTCACCCCTCCACTTT
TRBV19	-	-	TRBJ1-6	CASSIPAYNSPLHF	TGTGCCAGTAGTATCCCAGCCTATAATTCACCCCTCCACTTT
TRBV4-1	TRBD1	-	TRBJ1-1	CASSRSLDQGQGMAFF	TGCGCCAGCAGCCGAAGCTTGGACCAGGGACAGGGGATGGCTTTCTTT
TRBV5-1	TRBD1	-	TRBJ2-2	CASSLGSRGPPTGELFF	TGCGCCAGCAGCTTGGGTTCCAGGGGGCCCCCCACCGGGGAGCTGTTTTTT
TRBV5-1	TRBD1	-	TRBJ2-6	CASSPRRGTGDPSGANVLTF	TGCGCCAGCAGCCCGAGGAGGGGGACAGGGGATCCGTCTGGGGCCAACGTCCTGACTTTC
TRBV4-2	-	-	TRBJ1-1	CASSQDRGELNTEAFF	TGTGCCAGCAGCCAAGACCGGGGAGAACTGAACACTGAAGCTTTCTTT
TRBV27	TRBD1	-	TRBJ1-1	CASSSLMTDRANTEAFF	TGTGCCAGCAGTTCCCTAATGACCGACAGGGCGAACACTGAAGCTTTCTTT
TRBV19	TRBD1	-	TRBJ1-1	CASSMGQPNTEAFF	TGTGCCAGTAGTATGGGACAGCCGAACACTGAAGCTTTCTTT
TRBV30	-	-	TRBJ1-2	CAWSVGGRLGGYTF	TGTGCCTGGAGTGTGGGGGGGCGACTTGGCGGCTACACCTTC
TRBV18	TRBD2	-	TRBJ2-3	CASSPPLAGTRDGDTQYF	TGTGCCAGCTCACCACCCCTAGCGGGGACAAGAGACGGAGATACGCAGTATTTT
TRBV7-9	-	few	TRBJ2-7	CASSSLTGEPPYEQYF	TGTGCCAGCAGCTCGTTGACGGGGGAGCCACCCTACGAGCAGTACTTC
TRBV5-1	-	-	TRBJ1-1	CASSMRGGPGAEAFF	TGCGCCAGCAGTATGCGGGGTGGCCCGGGAGCTGAAGCTTTCTTT
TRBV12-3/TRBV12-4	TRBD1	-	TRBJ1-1	CASSRTGSTEAFF	TGTGCCAGCAGCCGGACAGGGAGCACTGAAGCTTTCTTT
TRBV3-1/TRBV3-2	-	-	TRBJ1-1	CASSQVRQLGYTEAFF	TGTGCCAGCAGCCAAGTCCGGCAGCTCGGGTACACTGAAGCTTTCTTT
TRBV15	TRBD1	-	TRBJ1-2	CATSKDRALSANYGYTF	TGTGCCACCAGCAAGGACAGGGCACTTTCCGCTAACTATGGCTACACCTTC
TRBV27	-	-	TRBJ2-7	CASSLGPPGGTYPYEQYF	TGTGCCAGCAGTTTAGGCCCCCCCGGGGGAACCTACCCCTACGAGCAGTACTTC
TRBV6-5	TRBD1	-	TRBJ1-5	CASTLDRGNQPQHF	TGTGCCAGCACCCTCGACAGGGGCAATCAGCCCCAGCATTTT
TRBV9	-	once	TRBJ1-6	CASSPQTAGLVNSPLHF	TGTGCCAGCAGCCCGCAGACAGCAGGGCTGGTTAATTCACCCCTCCACTTT
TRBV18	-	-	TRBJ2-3	CASSETDTQYF	TGTGCCAGCTCAGAGACAGATACGCAGTATTTT
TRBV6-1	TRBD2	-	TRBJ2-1	CASSERTGLAGVSSYNEQFF	TGTGCCAGCAGTGAACGGACGGGACTAGCGGGAGTAAGCTCCTACAATGAGCAGTTCTTC
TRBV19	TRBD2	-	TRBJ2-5	CATHAPGGQETQYF	TGTGCCACCCACGCTCCGGGGGGTCAAGAGACCCAGTACTTC
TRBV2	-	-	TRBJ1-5	CASKETGVNQPQHF	TGTGCCAGCAAGGAAACGGGAGTCAATCAGCCCCAGCATTTT
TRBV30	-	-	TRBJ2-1	CAWNVGQRDNEQFF	TGTGCCTGGAACGTAGGACAGCGCGACAATGAGCAGTTCTTC
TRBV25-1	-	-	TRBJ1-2	CASSEGGDGYTF	TGTGCCAGCAGTGAAGGAGGGGACGGCTACACCTTC
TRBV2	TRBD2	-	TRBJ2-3	CASSGASGGAIGGDTQYF	TGTGCCAGCAGTGGAGCTAGCGGGGGGGCCATTGGAGGAGATACGCAGTATTTT
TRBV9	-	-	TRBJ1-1	CASGQVSGTEAFF	TGTGCCAGCGGGCAGGTCTCCGGCACTGAAGCTTTCTTT